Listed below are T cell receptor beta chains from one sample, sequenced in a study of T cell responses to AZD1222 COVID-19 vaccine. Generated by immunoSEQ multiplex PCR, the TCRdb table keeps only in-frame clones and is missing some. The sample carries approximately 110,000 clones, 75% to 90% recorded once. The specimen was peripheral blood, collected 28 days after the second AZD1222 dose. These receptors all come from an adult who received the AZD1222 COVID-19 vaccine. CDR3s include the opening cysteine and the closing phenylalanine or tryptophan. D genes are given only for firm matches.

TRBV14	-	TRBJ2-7	CASSQGTYEQYF	TGTGCCAGCAGCCAAGGTACCTACGAGCAGTACTTC
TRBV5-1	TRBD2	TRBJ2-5	CASSLGTSGGTIQETQYF	TGCGCCAGCAGCTTGGGGACTAGCGGGGGGACCATCCAAGAGACCCAGTACTTC
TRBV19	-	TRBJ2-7	CASSTSPPGFEQYF	TGTGCCAGTAGTACCTCCCCCCCGGGGTTCGAGCAGTACTTC
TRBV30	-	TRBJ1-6	CAWSAQTWGNSPLHF	TGTGCCTGGAGTGCTCAGACCTGGGGCAATTCACCCCTCCACTTT
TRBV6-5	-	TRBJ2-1	CASSYSGQGSTNEQFF	TGTGCCAGCAGTTACTCTGGGCAGGGGAGTACGAATGAGCAGTTCTTC
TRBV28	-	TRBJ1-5	CASSFPGSDQPQHF	TGTGCCAGCAGTTTTCCAGGGTCTGATCAGCCCCAGCATTTT
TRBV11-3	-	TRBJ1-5	CASSELGHSNQPQHF	TGTGCCAGCAGCGAACTCGGCCATAGCAATCAGCCCCAGCATTTT
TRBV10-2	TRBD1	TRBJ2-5	CASSERDRFQETQYF	TGCGCCAGCAGTGAAAGGGACAGGTTTCAAGAGACCCAGTACTTC
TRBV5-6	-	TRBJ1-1	CASSLFQTMNTEAFF	TGTGCCAGCAGCTTGTTTCAGACGATGAACACTGAAGCTTTCTTT
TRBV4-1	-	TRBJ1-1	CASSQVKDLNTEAFF	TGCGCCAGCAGCCAAGTAAAGGACTTAAACACTGAAGCTTTCTTT
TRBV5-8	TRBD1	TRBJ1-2	CASSPGGQGYGYTF	TGTGCCAGCAGCCCAGGCGGACAGGGCTATGGCTACACCTTC
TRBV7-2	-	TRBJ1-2	CASSLPLGAMAGYTF	TGTGCCAGCAGCTTACCCCTTGGGGCTATGGCTGGCTACACCTTC
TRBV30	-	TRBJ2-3	CAWSTSTDTQYF	TGTGCCTGGAGTACCAGCACAGATACGCAGTATTTT
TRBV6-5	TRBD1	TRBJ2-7	CASRSDRGFYEQYF	TGTGCCAGCAGGAGCGACAGGGGATTTTACGAGCAGTACTTC